Listed below are T cell receptor beta chains from one sample, sequenced in a study of T cells in Graves' hyperthyroidism and ophthalmopathy. MiXCR, applied by TCRdb to the multiplex PCR reads, yields one record per CDR3 protein. Of approximately 640,000 distinct CDR3 sequences in the sample, 17% were seen once. Specimen: blood. The receptors were sampled from a man aged 50 or older with Graves' hyperthyroidism. CDR3s include the opening cysteine and the closing phenylalanine or tryptophan. A D gene is named only where the DNA matches it firmly. Clone size appears in some rows only: once, few, many, or a class for an expanded clone.

- | few | TRBJ1-4 | 14 | TRBV29-1 | TGCAGCGTTACCATCCGGGACACGGGGTGGAAACTGTTTTTT | CSVTIRDTGWKLFF
TRBD2 | - | TRBJ2-1 | 15 | TRBV7-2 | TGTGCCAGCAGCTTTGGGGGACTAGAAGTCAATGAGCAGTTCTTC | CASSFGGLEVNEQFF
TRBD1 | many | TRBJ2-7 | 12 | TRBV6-1 | TGTGCCAGCAGTAGGGACAGAGGCGAGCAGTACTTC | CASSRDRGEQYF
- | many | TRBJ1-1 | 14 | TRBV6-2/TRBV6-3 | TGTGCCAGCAGCGTAACGGACGAGTACACTGAAGCTTTCTTT | CASSVTDEYTEAFF
- | - | TRBJ2-7 | 10 | TRBV20-1 | TGCAGTGCTACCAGGGACGAGCAGTACTTC | CSATRDEQYF
- | - | TRBJ1-3 | 15 | TRBV28 | TGTGCCAGCAGTTTATTCGACAAGCCTGGAAACACCATATATTTT | CASSLFDKPGNTIYF
- | - | TRBJ2-5 | 17 | TRBV11-1 | TGTGCCAGCAACCCCACGCGGGGAACTAGCAAAAAAGAGACCCAGTACTTC | CASNPTRGTSKKETQYF
TRBD2 | few | TRBJ2-3 | 17 | TRBV5-1 | TGCGCCAGCAGTTACCTCCCCGGACTAGCGGGATCAGATACGCAGTATTTT | CASSYLPGLAGSDTQYF
TRBD1 | many | TRBJ2-3 | 15 | TRBV19 | TGTGCCAGCAGCACGCGGACAGGGGGTACAGATACGCAGTATTTT | CASSTRTGGTDTQYF
- | few | TRBJ1-1 | 16 | TRBV28 | TGTGCCAGCAGTTCCCCACGGACCTGGTTGGGGACTGAAGCTTTCTTT | CASSSPRTWLGTEAFF
TRBD1 | few | TRBJ2-3 | 15 | TRBV20-1 | TGCAGTGCTATCAGACAGGGCCGAGAGGCAGATACGCAGTATTTT | CSAIRQGREADTQYF
TRBD2 | - | TRBJ2-3 | 15 | TRBV11-1 | TGTGCCAGCAGCTTAGACGCGGGGGGGCCAGATACGCAGTATTTT | CASSLDAGGPDTQYF
- | many | TRBJ2-1 | 14 | TRBV9 | TGTGCCAGCAGCCAACTAGGCGTACACAATGAGCAGTTCTTC | CASSQLGVHNEQFF
- | many | TRBJ1-3 | 14 | TRBV7-9 | TGTGCCAGCAGCTTAGGTGGAACTGGAAACACCATATATTTT | CASSLGGTGNTIYF
- | many | TRBJ2-1 | 15 | TRBV5-1 | TGCGCCAGCAGCTTGGAAGGGAGACGCTACAATGAGCAGTTCTTC | CASSLEGRRYNEQFF
TRBD2 | - | TRBJ2-7 | 17 | TRBV5-1 | TGCGCCAGCCGAGCATGGACTAGCGGGAGAGTAGGGGTTGCGCAGTACTTC | CASRAWTSGRVGVAQYF
- | many | TRBJ2-5 | 12 | TRBV30 | TGTGCCTGGAGTTACTCGTTGGAGACCCAGTACTTC | CAWSYSLETQYF
- | - | TRBJ1-1 | 12 | TRBV29-1 | TGCAGCGTATACAGGGATCCCACTGAAGCTTTCTTT | CSVYRDPTEAFF
TRBD2 | - | TRBJ2-3 | 15 | TRBV29-1 | TGCAGCGTTTCCACGGGGCGGGGGAGCACAGATACGCAGTATTTT | CSVSTGRGSTDTQYF
- | few | TRBJ1-5 | 16 | TRBV7-9 | TGTGCCAGCAGCTCTTCCGCAGACGGTAGCAATCAGCCCCAGCATTTT | CASSSSADGSNQPQHF
TRBD1 | many | TRBJ1-3 | 15 | TRBV29-1 | TGCAGCGTTGAAGATGCTAGAGGGGGCAAGGACACCATATATTTT | CSVEDARGGKDTIYF
- | many | TRBJ1-2 | 14 | TRBV19 | TGTGCCAGTAGCCCGGGGAAAAATAACTATGGCTACACCTTC | CASSPGKNNYGYTF
- | - | TRBJ2-7 | 13 | TRBV20-1 | TGCAGTGCTAGCGGGATGAGCTCCTACGAGCACTACTTC | CSASGMSSYEHYF